This note documents a single T cell receptor beta chain sequence. What it recognizes is unknown. The source of the sample is a study of CD4 T cells in relation to SARS-CoV-2 and coronaviruses. Background on the study: Controls used an HIV-1 Nef peptide pool or no peptide. The restricting HLA molecule for shared crossreactive spike epitopes was mapped.

Sequencing was performed with immunoSEQ multiplex PCR; in TCRdb, only in-frame clones are kept and a portion is missing. The repertoire holds 20,000 to 25,000 clones, with 65% to 80% as singletons. Study conclusions and caveats: In around 60% of donors, memory CD4+ clonotypes crossrecognized SARS-CoV-2 and at least one common cold coronavirus spike.

CD4+ T cells from unexposed donors were obtained before the COVID-19 pandemic (2011-2018). CD4+ T cells were isolated from the cells after 10 days of culture. As cell numbers allowed, unexposed-donor CD4+ T cells faced SARS-CoV-2 S/N and four cold-coronavirus spikes. The V and J ends lost 4 bases and 0 bases respectively, with 6 bases between them. There are 14 residues in the CDR3. From germline, CDR1 is SGHVS and CDR2 FQNEAQ. The receptor was isolated from a human donor in good health. What was sequenced was CD4+ T cells from PBMCs, cultured in vitro. V gene TRBV7-8 combines with J gene TRBJ1-4; tentative D call: TRBD1 (5 bases). CDR3 amino acids: CASSWGATNEKLFF. The CDR3 bases are TGTGCCAGCAGCTGGGGCGCAACTAATGAAAAACTGTTTTTT. Supplemented by reference TRBV7-8 and TRBJ1-4, the full variable domain reads GAGVSQSPRYKVAKRGQDVALRCDPISGHVSLFWYQQALGQGPEFLTYFQNEAQLDKSGLPSDRFFAERPEGSVSTLKIQRTQQEDSAVYLCASSWGATNEKLFFGSGTQLSVL.